A selection of T cell receptor beta chains follows, all from one sample in a study of blood T cell repertoires in COVID-19. TCRdb's copy holds only in-frame clones and misses some; the assay was immunoSEQ multiplex PCR. The sample comprises over 14,000 clones, 87% of which are singletons, and about 5% rests with the top ten. Sequenced sample: peripheral blood. The source of these receptors is a human donor in a cohort sampled during active COVID-19. Each CDR3 is given with its conserved first and last residue. Fields, in order: V gene, J gene, D gene, clone size, CDR3 DNA, CDR3 protein. A D gene is named only where the DNA matches it firmly. Size values are once, few and many counts, or a class for expanded clones, and some rows have none.

v_call: TRBV11-2
j_call: TRBJ2-5
d_call: NA
clone_size: NA
cdr3_nt: TGTGCCAGCAGCCCTTCCTTCACAGATCACCAAGAGACCCAGTACTTC
cdr3_aa: CASSPSFTDHQETQYF

v_call: TRBV6-5
j_call: TRBJ2-1
d_call: TRBD1
clone_size: NA
cdr3_nt: TGTGCCAGCAGCCCGGGACAGGCCGTCAATGAGCAGTTCTTC
cdr3_aa: CASSPGQAVNEQFF

v_call: TRBV27
j_call: TRBJ2-7
d_call: NA
clone_size: NA
cdr3_nt: TGTGCCAGCACTAAGACCGGGGCCTACGAGCAGTACTTC
cdr3_aa: CASTKTGAYEQYF

v_call: TRBV6-5
j_call: TRBJ2-5
d_call: NA
clone_size: NA
cdr3_nt: TGTGCCAGCAGCCTTAACAAAGAGACCCAGTACTTC
cdr3_aa: CASSLNKETQYF

v_call: TRBV29-1
j_call: TRBJ2-7
d_call: TRBD2
clone_size: once
cdr3_nt: TGCAGCGTAGCCCGGACTAGCGGCTCCTACGAGCAGTACTTC
cdr3_aa: CSVARTSGSYEQYF

v_call: TRBV19
j_call: TRBJ2-2
d_call: TRBD2
clone_size: NA
cdr3_nt: TGTGCCAGTGTGGGCGGGAGCGCTGGGACCGGGGAGCTGTTTTTT
cdr3_aa: CASVGGSAGTGELFF

v_call: TRBV5-5
j_call: TRBJ1-1
d_call: NA
clone_size: few
cdr3_nt: TGTGCCAGCAGCCCCGATGAGCGGAACACTGAAGCTTTCTTT
cdr3_aa: CASSPDERNTEAFF

v_call: TRBV28
j_call: TRBJ2-7
d_call: NA
clone_size: NA
cdr3_nt: TGTGCCAGCAGTTTGTTTGGAGGGAACTCCGAGCAGTACTTC
cdr3_aa: CASSLFGGNSEQYF

v_call: TRBV5-1
j_call: TRBJ1-6
d_call: TRBD1
clone_size: once
cdr3_nt: TGCGCCAGCAGCGGCGGGACAGGGCTAGGTTCACCCCTCCACTTT
cdr3_aa: CASSGGTGLGSPLHF

v_call: TRBV28
j_call: TRBJ2-2
d_call: TRBD2
clone_size: NA
cdr3_nt: TGTGCCAGCAGTCGACTAGCAGCCACCGGGGAGCTGTTTTTT
cdr3_aa: CASSRLAATGELFF

v_call: TRBV30
j_call: TRBJ2-7
d_call: NA
clone_size: NA
cdr3_nt: TGTGCCTGGAGTAGCCTAGGCTACGAGCAGTACTTC
cdr3_aa: CAWSSLGYEQYF

v_call: TRBV10-1
j_call: TRBJ1-5
d_call: TRBD1
clone_size: NA
cdr3_nt: TGCGCCAGCTGGGGGACAGGTACAGGCTTCTGCAATCAGCCCCAGCATTTT
cdr3_aa: CASWGTGTGFCNQPQHF

v_call: TRBV14
j_call: TRBJ1-4
d_call: NA
clone_size: NA
cdr3_nt: TGTGCCAGCAGCCACAGGGGCGCCAATGAAAAACTGTTTTTT
cdr3_aa: CASSHRGANEKLFF

v_call: TRBV19
j_call: TRBJ2-2
d_call: NA
clone_size: NA
cdr3_nt: TGTGCCAGTAACCCGGACAGTGATCGAGCGGAGCTGTTTTTT
cdr3_aa: CASNPDSDRAELFF

v_call: TRBV28
j_call: TRBJ1-2
d_call: TRBD1
clone_size: NA
cdr3_nt: TGTGCCAGCAGTTCGCCCGGGACAGGGAAAGATGGCTACACCTTC
cdr3_aa: CASSSPGTGKDGYTF

v_call: TRBV5-6
j_call: TRBJ2-7
d_call: TRBD2
clone_size: NA
cdr3_nt: TGTGCCAGCAGCTTGGTGGTTGGGGCTAGCGGGAGGCCTCTCGAGCAGTACTTC
cdr3_aa: CASSLVVGASGRPLEQYF